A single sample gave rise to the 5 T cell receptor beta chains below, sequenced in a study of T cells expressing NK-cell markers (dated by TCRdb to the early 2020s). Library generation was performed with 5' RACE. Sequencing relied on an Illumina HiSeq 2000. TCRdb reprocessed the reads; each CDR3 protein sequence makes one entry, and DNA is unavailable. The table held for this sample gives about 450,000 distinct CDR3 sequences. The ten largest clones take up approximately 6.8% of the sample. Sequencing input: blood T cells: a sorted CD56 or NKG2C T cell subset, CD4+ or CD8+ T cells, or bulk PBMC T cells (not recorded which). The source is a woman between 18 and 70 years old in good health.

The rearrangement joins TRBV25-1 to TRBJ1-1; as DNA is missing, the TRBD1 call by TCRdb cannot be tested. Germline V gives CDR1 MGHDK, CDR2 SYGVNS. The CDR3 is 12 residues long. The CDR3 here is CASSNREPEAFF. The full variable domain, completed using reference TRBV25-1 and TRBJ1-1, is EADIYQTPRYLVIGTGKKITLECSQTMGHDKMYWYQQDPGMELHLIHYSYGVNSTEKGDLSSESTVSRIRTEHFPLTLESARPSHTSQYLCASSNREPEAFFGQGTRLTVV.

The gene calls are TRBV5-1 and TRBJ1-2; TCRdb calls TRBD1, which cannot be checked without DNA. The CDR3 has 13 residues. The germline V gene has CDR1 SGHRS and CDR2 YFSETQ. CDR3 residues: CASSSDSYYGYTF. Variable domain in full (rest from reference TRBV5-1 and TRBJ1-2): KAGVTQTPRYLIKTRGQQVTLSCSPISGHRSVSWYQQTPGQGLQFLFEYFSETQRNKGNFPGRFSGRQFSNSRSEMNVSTLELGDSALYLCASSSDSYYGYTFGSGTRLTVV.

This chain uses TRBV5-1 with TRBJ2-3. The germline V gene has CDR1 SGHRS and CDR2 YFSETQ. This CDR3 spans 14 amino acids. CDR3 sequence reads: CASSLVLLTDTQYF. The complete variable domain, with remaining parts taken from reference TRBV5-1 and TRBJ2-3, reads KAGVTQTPRYLIKTRGQQVTLSCSPISGHRSVSWYQQTPGQGLQFLFEYFSETQRNKGNFPGRFSGRQFSNSRSEMNVSTLELGDSALYLCASSLVLLTDTQYFGPGTRLTVL.

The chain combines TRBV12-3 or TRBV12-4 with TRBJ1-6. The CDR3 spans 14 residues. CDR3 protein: CASSAAPYNSPLHF.

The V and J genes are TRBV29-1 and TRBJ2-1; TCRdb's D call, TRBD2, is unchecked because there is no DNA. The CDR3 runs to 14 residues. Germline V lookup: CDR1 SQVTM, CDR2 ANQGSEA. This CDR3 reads CSVDGLARYNEQFF.